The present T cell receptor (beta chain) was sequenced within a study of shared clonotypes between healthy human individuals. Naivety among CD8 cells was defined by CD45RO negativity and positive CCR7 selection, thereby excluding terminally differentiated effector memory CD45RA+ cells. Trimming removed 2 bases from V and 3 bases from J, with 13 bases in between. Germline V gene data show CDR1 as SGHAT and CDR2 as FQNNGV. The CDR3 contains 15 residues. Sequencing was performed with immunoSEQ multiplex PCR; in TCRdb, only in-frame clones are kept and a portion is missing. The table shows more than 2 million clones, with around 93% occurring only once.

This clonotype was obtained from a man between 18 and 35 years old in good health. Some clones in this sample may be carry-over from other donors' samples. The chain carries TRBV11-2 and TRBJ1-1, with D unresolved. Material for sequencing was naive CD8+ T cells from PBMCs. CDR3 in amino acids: CASSLFDLRDTEAFF. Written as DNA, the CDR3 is TGTGCCAGCAGCTTATTCGATCTGAGGGACACTGAAGCTTTCTTT.